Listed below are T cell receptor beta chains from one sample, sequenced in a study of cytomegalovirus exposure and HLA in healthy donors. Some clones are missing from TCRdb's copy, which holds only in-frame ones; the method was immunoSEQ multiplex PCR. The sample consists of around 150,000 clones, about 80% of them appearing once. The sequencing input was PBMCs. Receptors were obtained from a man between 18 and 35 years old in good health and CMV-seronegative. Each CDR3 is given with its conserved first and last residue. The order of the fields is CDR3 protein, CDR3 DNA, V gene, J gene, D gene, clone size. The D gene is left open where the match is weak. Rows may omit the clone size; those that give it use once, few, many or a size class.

CDR3: CASSPQGVMNTEAFF; DNA: TGTGCCAGCTCACCACAGGGGGTCATGAACACTGAAGCTTTCTTT; V: TRBV18; J: TRBJ1-1; D: NA; size: NA
CDR3: CASSLTRAGSNEQFF; DNA: TGTGCCAGCAGCTTAACTAGAGCGGGGTCAAATGAGCAGTTCTTC; V: TRBV7-2; J: TRBJ2-1; D: TRBD2; size: few
CDR3: CASSSLSGKFSYNEQFF; DNA: TGTGCCAGCAGTTCCCTGAGCGGTAAATTCTCCTACAATGAGCAGTTCTTC; V: TRBV2; J: TRBJ2-1; D: NA; size: NA
CDR3: CASSEGAHTEAFF; DNA: TGCGCCAGCAGTGAGGGGGCGCACACTGAAGCTTTCTTT; V: TRBV10-2; J: TRBJ1-1; D: NA; size: NA
CDR3: CASSPGTSGSGGTQYF; DNA: TGTGCCAGCAGCCCGGGGACTAGCGGGAGCGGAGGGACCCAGTACTTC; V: TRBV5-6; J: TRBJ2-5; D: TRBD2; size: NA
CDR3: CASSEPSFASGRSGGELFF; DNA: TGTGCCAGCAGTGAACCCTCTTTTGCTAGCGGGAGGAGTGGCGGGGAGCTGTTTTTT; V: TRBV2; J: TRBJ2-2; D: TRBD2; size: NA
CDR3: CASSLSYEQYF; DNA: TGCGCCAGCAGTCTCTCCTACGAGCAGTACTTC; V: TRBV10-2; J: TRBJ2-7; D: NA; size: few
CDR3: CASSLEGPGVDEKLFF; DNA: TGTGCCAGCAGTTTAGAGGGGCCAGGGGTAGATGAAAAACTGTTTTTT; V: TRBV28; J: TRBJ1-4; D: NA; size: NA
CDR3: CASRPPGNTEAFF; DNA: TGTGCCAGCAGACCCCCGGGAAACACTGAAGCTTTCTTT; V: TRBV9; J: TRBJ1-1; D: NA; size: NA
CDR3: CSVAEGTEAFF; DNA: TGCAGCGTTGCCGAGGGCACTGAAGCTTTCTTT; V: TRBV29-1; J: TRBJ1-1; D: NA; size: NA
CDR3: CASSPRIAGIETQYF; DNA: TGTGCCAGTAGTCCGAGGATCGCAGGGATCGAGACCCAGTACTTC; V: TRBV19; J: TRBJ2-5; D: NA; size: NA
CDR3: CASSLDPADTQYF; DNA: TGTGCCAGCAGCTTAGATCCCGCAGATACGCAGTATTTT; V: TRBV11-3; J: TRBJ2-3; D: NA; size: NA
CDR3: CAWSWQGNTEAFF; DNA: TGTGCCTGGAGTTGGCAGGGGAACACTGAAGCTTTCTTT; V: TRBV30; J: TRBJ1-1; D: NA; size: few
CDR3: CASTQVGQGGEAFF; DNA: TGTGCCAGCACCCAAGTTGGGCAGGGCGGTGAAGCTTTCTTT; V: TRBV6-6; J: TRBJ1-1; D: NA; size: NA
CDR3: CASQEREGTGANVLTF; DNA: TGTGCCAGTCAGGAGCGGGAGGGCACTGGGGCCAACGTCCTGACTTTC; V: TRBV7-3; J: TRBJ2-6; D: TRBD2; size: once
CDR3: CASSPILGGKEYF; DNA: TGTGCCAGCAGCCCCATCCTAGGCGGGAAGGAGTACTTC; V: TRBV5-4; J: TRBJ2-7; D: NA; size: NA
CDR3: CASSLGTGTSNYGYTF; DNA: TGTGCCAGCAGCTTAGGTACCGGGACAAGCAACTATGGCTACACCTTC; V: TRBV7-6; J: TRBJ1-2; D: NA; size: NA
CDR3: CASSQDRVDNYGYTF; DNA: TGCGCCAGCAGCCAAGATCGGGTGGATAACTATGGCTACACCTTC; V: TRBV4-1; J: TRBJ1-2; D: NA; size: NA
CDR3: CAWAQSYNEQFF; DNA: TGTGCCTGGGCTCAGTCGTACAATGAGCAGTTCTTC; V: TRBV30; J: TRBJ2-1; D: NA; size: NA
CDR3: CASSPLLVYGYTF; DNA: TGTGCCAGCAGCCCCTTGTTAGTCTATGGCTACACCTTC; V: TRBV7-6; J: TRBJ1-2; D: NA; size: NA
CDR3: CASSLDKNEKLFF; DNA: TGTGCCAGCAGTTTGGACAAAAATGAAAAACTGTTTTTT; V: TRBV28; J: TRBJ1-4; D: NA; size: few
CDR3: CATAQTLAGLTYEQYF; DNA: TGTGCCACCGCACAAACCTTGGCAGGGCTTACCTACGAGCAGTACTTC; V: TRBV2; J: TRBJ2-7; D: NA; size: NA
CDR3: CAISGGQGAVYEQYF; DNA: TGTGCCATCAGTGGGGGACAGGGGGCGGTCTACGAGCAGTACTTC; V: TRBV10-3; J: TRBJ2-7; D: TRBD1; size: NA
CDR3: CASSQDRVNEKLFF; DNA: TGTGCCAGCAGCCAGGACAGGGTGAATGAAAAACTGTTTTTT; V: TRBV7-2; J: TRBJ1-4; D: TRBD1; size: NA
CDR3: CASGSGGGIQISYNEQFF; DNA: TGTGCTAGTGGTTCGGGGGGGGGCATCCAAATTTCCTACAATGAGCAGTTCTTC; V: TRBV12-5; J: TRBJ2-1; D: TRBD2; size: NA
CDR3: CASKGVGVKSIMNTEAFF; DNA: TGTGCCAGCAAGGGAGTGGGAGTTAAGAGTATTATGAACACTGAAGCTTTCTTT; V: TRBV28; J: TRBJ1-1; D: NA; size: once
CDR3: CASSLVSGINQPQHF; DNA: TGCGCCAGCAGCTTGGTATCGGGGATCAATCAGCCCCAGCATTTT; V: TRBV5-1; J: TRBJ1-5; D: NA; size: once
CDR3: CASSYSTQYDEQYF; DNA: TGTGCCAGCAGTTACTCGACTCAGTACGACGAGCAGTACTTC; V: TRBV6-5; J: TRBJ2-7; D: NA; size: NA
CDR3: CASSLGTAKTEAFF; DNA: TGTGCCAGCAGCCTAGGGACAGCTAAGACTGAAGCTTTCTTT; V: TRBV7-9; J: TRBJ1-1; D: TRBD1; size: NA
CDR3: CASSLSLAGPEQYF; DNA: TGTGCCAGCAGTTTATCTCTAGCCGGGCCCGAGCAGTACTTC; V: TRBV27; J: TRBJ2-7; D: NA; size: NA
CDR3: CASSSLGRDYGYTF; DNA: TGTGCCAGCAGCTCGTTAGGGAGGGACTATGGCTACACCTTC; V: TRBV7-2; J: TRBJ1-2; D: NA; size: NA
CDR3: CARGEGSGDEQFF; DNA: TGTGCCCGAGGGGAGGGGTCCGGGGATGAGCAGTTCTTC; V: TRBV6-1; J: TRBJ2-1; D: TRBD2; size: NA
CDR3: CASSLRTGEQPQHF; DNA: TGTGCCAGCAGCCTGAGGACAGGTGAACAGCCCCAGCATTTT; V: TRBV5-5; J: TRBJ1-5; D: TRBD1; size: few
CDR3: CTSSHAHGTRGNEQFF; DNA: TGCACCAGCAGCCACGCCCACGGGACTAGGGGCAATGAGCAGTTCTTC; V: TRBV1; J: TRBJ2-1; D: NA; size: NA
CDR3: CASSLLPIGVNEQFF; DNA: TGTGCCAGCAGTCTCCTCCCCATCGGGGTCAATGAGCAGTTCTTC; V: TRBV27; J: TRBJ2-1; D: NA; size: NA
CDR3: CASSLSSGRPNEQFF; DNA: TGTGCCAGCAGTTTGTCCAGCGGGCGCCCCAATGAGCAGTTCTTC; V: TRBV27; J: TRBJ2-1; D: NA; size: once
CDR3: CASSSYDREWLAFF; DNA: TGTGCCAGCAGTTCGTACGACAGGGAGTGGTTAGCTTTCTTT; V: TRBV27; J: TRBJ1-1; D: TRBD1; size: NA
CDR3: CASSERETDTQYF; DNA: TGTGCCAGCAGTGAACGGGAGACAGATACGCAGTATTTT; V: TRBV6-1; J: TRBJ2-3; D: NA; size: NA
CDR3: CASSLGAGESGANVLTF; DNA: TGCGCCAGCAGCTTGGGGGCAGGGGAATCTGGGGCCAACGTCCTGACTTTC; V: TRBV5-1; J: TRBJ2-6; D: NA; size: NA
CDR3: CASSYTPGGNQPQHF; DNA: TGTGCCAGCAGTTATACCCCAGGCGGCAATCAGCCCCAGCATTTT; V: TRBV28; J: TRBJ1-5; D: NA; size: NA
CDR3: CAWSPGQGLETQYF; DNA: TGTGCCTGGAGCCCAGGACAGGGTCTTGAGACCCAGTACTTC; V: TRBV30; J: TRBJ2-5; D: TRBD1; size: NA
CDR3: CASSPRSGNTIYF; DNA: TGTGCCAGCAGCCCTAGGTCTGGAAACACCATATATTTT; V: TRBV13; J: TRBJ1-3; D: NA; size: NA
CDR3: CASSLVSLAGVQETQYF; DNA: TGTGCCAGCAGCTTAGTGTCGCTAGCGGGGGTACAAGAGACCCAGTACTTC; V: TRBV5-4; J: TRBJ2-5; D: TRBD2; size: once